This T cell receptor (beta chain) was recorded in a study of tumor-infiltrating lymphocytes in primary liver carcinoma. About the research overall: The five patients, who were men and women, ranged in age from 30 to 69 years. Tumors were staged T1-T3 N0M0 and measured roughly 4.2 to 10 cm across. Each of the samples returned roughly 3.5 to 8 million productive TCRbeta reads (a yield similar across tissue types).

Blood RNA originated from unsorted whole blood, with germline DNA additionally extracted. This clonotype occurred many times. Germline loops: CDR1 SQVTM, CDR2 ANQGSEA. V dropped 7 bases and J dropped 7 bases, with 16 bases sitting between them. This CDR3 has 13 residues. A primer matching the constant region was used to make TCR beta cDNA from 450 to 550 ng of total RNA. ARM-PCR, slightly modified, supplied the TCR beta libraries through three nested multiplex PCR rounds. Both of the initial two PCR rounds ran for about 11 cycles and employed TRBV1-TRBV30 forward primers alongside a C-beta reverse primer. TCRdb re-called the multiplex PCR reads with MiXCR, one entry per CDR3 protein. Among approximately 300,000 distinct CDR3 sequences listed, 65% were seen once.

This receptor was obtained from a man aged 40-49 years with primary liver carcinoma and hepatitis B virus infection. Sequencing input: peripheral blood. The chain carries TRBV29-1 and TRBJ1-4; possibly TRBD1 for D (5 bases). The CDR3 DNA sequence: TGCAGCGCAACCGGGACGCGAGGTGAAAAACTGTTTTTT. The encoded protein is CSATGTRGEKLFF. Based on the CDR3 plus reference TRBV29-1 and TRBJ1-4, the full variable domain is SAVISQKPSRDICQRGTSLTIQCQVDSQVTMMFWYRQQPGQSLTLIATANQGSEATYESGFVIDKFPISRPNLTFSTLTVSNMSPEDSSIYLCSATGTRGEKLFFGSGTQLSVL.